Following are 25 T cell receptor beta chains from one sample sequenced in a study of blood T cell repertoires in COVID-19. Produced via immunoSEQ multiplex PCR; TCRdb's table is partial and in-frame only. The table lists about 220,000 clones, less than 85% of them singletons. The sequencing sample was made of peripheral blood. Receptors originate from a woman of 80 years or more with acute or convalescent COVID-19.

The chain links TRBV5-6 to TRBJ2-3; 9 positions agree with TRBD2. The germline V gene has CDR1 SGHDT and CDR2 YYEEEE. Trimming cost V 3 bases and J 4 bases; bases outside gene matches: 6. This CDR3 region has 15 residues. The chain's CDR3 is CASSSDSGGPDTQYF. CDR3 DNA sequence: TGTGCCAGCAGCTCGGATAGCGGGGGCCCAGATACGCAGTATTTT.

In this sample, this clone turned up a few times. CDR3 loop: CASTLRGLGGELFF. The CDR3, as DNA: TGTGCCAGCACCCTCAGGGGGCTCGGCGGGGAGCTGTTTTTT. The V call is TRBV11-3, the J call TRBJ2-2; 8 bases fit TRBD1. Per the germline V gene, CDR1 is SGHNT and CDR2 is YENEEA. The CDR3 length is 14 residues. With V trimmed by 7 bases and J by 7 bases, 8 bases remained unmatched.

The rearrangement links TRBV9 to TRBJ1-4; a possible D gene is TRBD1 (5 bases). V lost 4 bases, J lost 3 bases, and 16 bases lay in between. The CDR3 has 16 residues. Germline V lookup: CDR1 SGDLS, CDR2 YYNGEE. The CDR3 is CASSSPGGGANEKLFF. CDR3 bases: TGTGCCAGCAGCTCCCCGGGGGGGGGTGCTAATGAAAAACTGTTTTTT.

V is TRBV11-2 and J is TRBJ1-3; D is undetermined. This CDR3 region has 14 residues. CDR1 SGHAT and CDR2 FQNNGV come from the germline V gene. Trimming took off 1 base at V and 4 bases at J, with 8 bases between the two ends. CDR3 DNA sequence: TGTGCCAGCAGCTTAGCCATACGGGGAAACACCATATATTTT. This gives the protein CASSLAIRGNTIYF.

The chain employs TRBV5-1 and TRBJ1-2, with D tentatively TRBD1 (6 bases). CDR3 length equals 13 residues. In germline, CDR1 is SGHRS, CDR2 YFSETQ. Trimming stripped 1 base from V and 3 bases from J, with 7 bases between. The CDR3 is CASSLKGDYGYTF. The DNA of the CDR3 is TGCGCCAGCAGCTTGAAGGGGGACTATGGCTACACCTTC.

This clone was detected a few times. The gene calls are TRBV28 and TRBJ1-1; D perhaps matches TRBD1 (5 bases). The V and J ends lost 5 bases and 8 bases respectively, with 15 bases between them. Germline V gene lookup returns CDR1 MDHEN and CDR2 SYDVKM. The CDR3 runs to 13 residues. CDR3 residues: CASSQQDRNEAFF. Here the CDR3 DNA reads TGTGCCAGCAGTCAACAAGACAGAAACGAAGCTTTCTTT.

About this clone: Distinct nucleotide sequences in the sample also encode this CDR3. This chain joins TRBV3-1 (or the pseudogene TRBV3-2) and TRBJ2-1; 9 bases fit TRBD2. Germline loops: CDR1 LGHDT, CDR2 YNNKEL (reference sequence). The junction had 20 bases not matched to a gene; V was cut back by 4 bases and J by 7 bases. The CDR3 totals 19 residues. CDR3 protein: CASSPARGGGAVVGNEQFF. The CDR3 nucleotides read TGTGCCAGCAGCCCCGCGCGGGGCGGGGGGGCCGTGGTGGGGAATGAGCAGTTCTTC.

The V call is TRBV5-1, the J call TRBJ2-2; D is possibly TRBD2 (5 bases). The V end was cut by 3 bases, the J end by 5 bases, with 11 bases between. CDR3 length: 14 amino acids. Per germline, CDR1 SGHRS and CDR2 YFSETQ. The CDR3: CASSSISETGELFF. The CDR3 coding sequence is TGCGCCAGCAGCTCGATTAGCGAAACCGGGGAGCTGTTTTTT. Looking up the rest from reference TRBV5-1 and TRBJ2-2 gives the full variable domain: KAGVTQTPRYLIKTRGQQVTLSCSPISGHRSVSWYQQTPGQGLQFLFEYFSETQRNKGNFPGRFSGRQFSNSRSEMNVSTLELGDSALYLCASSSISETGELFFGEGSRLTVL.

This chain connects TRBV15 to TRBJ1-1, with 7 nucleotides matching TRBD1. With V trimmed by 1 base and J by 6 bases, 5 bases remained unmatched. This CDR3 region has 14 residues. CDR1 LNHNV and CDR2 YYDKDF come from the germline V gene (reference sequence). The CDR3 region is CATSRGQGIPEAFF. The CDR3 DNA is TGTGCCACCAGCAGAGGACAGGGTATACCTGAAGCTTTCTTT.

The chain carries TRBV5-1 and TRBJ2-5; TRBD2 might be the D (7 bases). Germline assignment: CDR1 SGHRS and CDR2 YFSETQ. V was pared by 5 bases and J by 5 bases, with 22 bases between. This CDR3 is 16 amino acids long. The CDR3 sequence: CASRSQYRGAGETQYF. CDR3 coding DNA: TGCGCCAGCAGGTCCCAATACCGGGGGGCCGGGGAGACCCAGTACTTC.

V is TRBV4-1 and J is TRBJ2-2; a possible D gene is TRBD1 (5 bases). CDR1 is MGHRA and CDR2 is YSYEKL in the germline V gene. The CDR3 covers 14 residues. Trimming shortened V by 5 bases and J by 1 base, and 8 bases separated the two germline ends. This CDR3 reads CASSSQGNTGELFF. Written as DNA, the CDR3 is TGCGCCAGCAGCTCCCAGGGGAACACCGGGGAGCTGTTTTTT.

In DNA, the CDR3 is TGTGCCAGCAGCCTCGGTCTAGCGGGGAGCCGGGATACGCAGTATTTT. It encodes CASSLGLAGSRDTQYF. This rearrangement joins TRBV2 to TRBJ2-3, with 9 bases that match TRBD2. The CDR3 spans 16 residues. Trimming took 6 bases from V and 6 from J; bases not matched to a gene: 13. CDR1 is SNHLY and CDR2 is FYNNEI in the germline V gene.

Remarks on this clone: This sample also contains other DNA sequences that code for the same CDR3. The chain uses TRBV6-2 or TRBV6-3 and TRBJ2-3; 10 bases are a match to TRBD2. CDR1 and CDR2 from the germline V gene are MNHEY and SVGEGT. The ends lost 5 bases at V and 2 bases at J; junction bases unmatched: 4. The CDR3 runs to 15 residues. CDR3 loop: CASSLAGANTDTQYF. In DNA, the CDR3 is TGTGCCAGCAGTCTAGCGGGGGCTAACACAGATACGCAGTATTTT.

J is TRBJ2-2 and V is TRBV24-1; D unclear. CDR1 KGHDR and CDR2 SFDVKD come from the germline V gene. The CDR3 length is 12 residues. V dropped 5 bases and J dropped 3 bases, with 3 bases sitting between them. The CDR3 DNA follows: TGTGCCACCAGTGCGTACACCGGGGAGCTGTTTTTT. Translation gives CATSAYTGELFF.

The gene calls are TRBV4-2 and TRBJ2-7; the match to TRBD1 covers 10 bases. The CDR3 sequence is 15 residues long. Germline V gives CDR1 LGHNA, CDR2 YNFKEQ. The V gene end was trimmed by 4 bases and the J gene end by 5 bases; junction bases not matched to a gene: 8. The chain's CDR3 is CASSRPGQGSHEQYF. CDR3 DNA sequence: TGTGCCAGCAGCCGGCCGGGACAGGGGTCCCACGAGCAGTACTTC.

In DNA, the CDR3 is TGTGCCAGCAGTGACAGACAGGGCCTGACCCTAGGGTCCTATAATTCACCCCTCCACTTT. As protein: CASSDRQGLTLGSYNSPLHF. The chain has TRBV6-1 and TRBJ1-6, with 7 positions matching TRBD1. Germline V gives CDR1 MNHNS, CDR2 SASEGT. V was pared by 3 bases and J by 1 base, with 15 bases of the junction left unmatched. CDR3 length: 20 residues.

V usage is TRBV30 and J usage is TRBJ2-1; 9 nucleotides line up with TRBD2. Germline V lookup: CDR1 GTSNPN, CDR2 SVGIG (reference sequence). This CDR3 spans 15 amino acids. After removal of 1 base from V and 3 bases from J, the junction contained 4 bases not matched to a gene. The CDR3 is CAWSAGSGGYNEQFF. The CDR3 nucleotides are TGTGCCTGGAGTGCGGGTAGCGGGGGCTACAATGAGCAGTTCTTC.

This clone was seen a few times. The chain couples TRBV3-1 (or the pseudogene TRBV3-2) to TRBJ2-2; D is unclear. Trimming removed 1 base at V and 6 bases at J, with 3 bases between. Germline V gene lookup returns CDR1 LGHDT and CDR2 YNNKEL (reference sequence). CDR3 length: 12 residues. Here the CDR3 reads CASSQVSGELFF. In nucleotides, the CDR3 is TGTGCCAGCAGCCAAGTCTCCGGGGAGCTGTTTTTT.

The V and J genes are TRBV6-6 and TRBJ1-1; D is ambiguous. Per germline, CDR1 MNHNY and CDR2 SVGAGI (reference sequence). V lost 8 bases and J lost 0, with 7 bases in between. This CDR3 has 12 amino acids. CDR3 sequence (DNA): TGTGCCAGCCTCCCTATGAACACTGAAGCTTTCTTT. This gives the protein CASLPMNTEAFF.

This clone was recorded only once. The rearrangement uses TRBV6-1 and TRBJ1-5; D unresolved. The germline V gene encodes CDR1 MNHNS and CDR2 SASEGT. This CDR3 has 12 residues. Trimming cost V 3 bases and J 12 bases, with 12 bases left between them. The chain's CDR3 is CASSENLPRQHF. The CDR3 DNA reads as TGTGCCAGCAGTGAGAACCTCCCGCGCCAGCATTTT.

The J gene is TRBJ1-1, the V gene TRBV7-9; D is unresolved. This CDR3 region has 12 residues. Germline V CDR1 and CDR2: SEHNR, FQNEAQ (reference sequence). The V end lost 0 bases, the J end lost 5 bases, and 4 bases lay between the germline ends. The CDR3 is CASSLALTEAFF. In DNA form, the CDR3 reads TGTGCCAGCAGCTTAGCCCTTACTGAAGCTTTCTTT.

The chain recombines TRBV2 with TRBJ1-5, with a weak D call TRBD1 (6 bases). Germline assignment: CDR1 SNHLY and CDR2 FYNNEI. The CDR3 extends over 15 amino acids. V lost 0 bases, J lost 0 bases, and 6 bases lay in between. The CDR3: CASSEAGASNQPQHF. DNA of the CDR3: TGTGCCAGCAGTGAAGCGGGGGCTAGCAATCAGCCCCAGCATTTT. Variable domain in full (rest from reference TRBV2 and TRBJ1-5): EPEVTQTPSHQVTQMGQEVILRCVPISNHLYFYWYRQILGQKVEFLVSFYNNEISEKSEIFDDQFSVERPDGSNFTLKIRSTKLEDSAMYFCASSEAGASNQPQHFGDGTRLSIL.

Only a few counts were recorded for this clone. This rearrangement joins TRBV19 to TRBJ1-4, with 8 bases fitting TRBD1. This CDR3 region has 14 residues. The junction had 6 bases not matched to a gene; V was cut back by 5 bases and J by 7 bases. Germline V gene sequence: CDR1 LNHDA, CDR2 SQIVND (reference sequence). CDR3 nucleotide sequence: TGTGCCAGTAGTTCAGGGGGCTCAGCTGAAAAACTGTTTTTT. Protein product: CASSSGGSAEKLFF. Combining the CDR3 with reference TRBV19 and TRBJ1-4 gives the whole variable domain DGGITQSPKYLFRKEGQNVTLSCEQNLNHDAMYWYRQDPGQGLRLIYYSQIVNDFQKGDIAEGYSVSREKKESFPLTVTSAQKNPTAFYLCASSSGGSAEKLFFGSGTQLSVL.

The V call is TRBV11-2, the J call TRBJ1-1; D might be TRBD1 (5 bases). Germline values: CDR1 SGHAT, CDR2 FQNNGV. The CDR3 is made up of 16 amino acids. V lost 1 base, J lost 4 bases, and 16 bases lay in between. The CDR3 loop reads CASSLVVGGIFTEAFF. CDR3 nucleotides: TGTGCCAGCAGCTTAGTGGTTGGGGGGATCTTCACTGAAGCTTTCTTT. The variable domain in full, completed from reference TRBV11-2 and TRBJ1-1, reads EAGVAQSPRYKIIEKRQSVAFWCNPISGHATLYWYQQILGQGPKLLIQFQNNGVVDDSQLPKDRFSAERLKGVDSTLKIQPAKLEDSAVYLCASSLVVGGIFTEAFFGQGTRLTVV.

CDR3 nucleotides: TGTGCCAGCAGCCCGGACAGGCCCCAGCCCCAGCATTTT. Amino acid sequence: CASSPDRPQPQHF. The rearrangement uses TRBV5-8 and TRBJ1-5; 7 nucleotides match TRBD1. The V gene's germline CDR1 is SGHTS and CDR2 YDEGEE. CDR3 length: 13 residues. V gave up 4 bases and J gave up 7 bases; unmatched junction bases: 5.